This T cell receptor beta chain was recovered during a study of circulating and synovial CD4+ cells in juvenile arthritis. Germline trimming cut 4 bases from V and 0 bases from J; bases unmatched to any gene: 13. There are 18 residues in the CDR3. Germline values: CDR1 LGHNA, CDR2 YSLEER. Patients with active juvenile idiopathic arthritis donated these samples. PBMCs were sorted for HLA-DR+CD14-CD3+CD4+CD25low/- cells. Generated by immunoSEQ multiplex PCR, the TCRdb table keeps only in-frame clones and is missing some. The sample includes over 2,000 clones, about 91% of them seen just once. Study results and caveats: These repertoires were less diverse than bulk blood CD4 repertoires. Bulk blood CD4 samples held at least an order of magnitude more or fewer genomes than CPL.

Notes on this clone: Its antigen is still unknown.

The sequenced sample was HLA-DR+ CD4+ T cells from blood. The sample's subset: circulating pathogenic-like lymphocytes, sorted as HLA-DR+CD14-CD3+CD4+CD25low/- blood T cells. This sequence was found in a human donor with juvenile idiopathic arthritis. This sequence joins TRBV4-3 and TRBJ1-1; 8 bases fit TRBD1. CDR3 coding DNA: TGCGCCAGCAGCCGGTTCCTTGGGACAGGCGAAATGAACACTGAAGCTTTCTTT. Protein: CASSRFLGTGEMNTEAFF.